This T cell receptor (beta chain) was profiled in a study of beta chain features in type 1 diabetes (dated by TCRdb to the late 2010s). Background for the entire study: Mean age, gender distribution, total cell number and subset yield were not different between patients and healthy donors. Whereas all 28 donors provided naive and central memory subsets, regulatory and stem cell-like memory subsets were isolated from just 8 patients and roughly eight healthy donors. In the study, TCRB repertoires of sorted circulating CD4+ T cell subsets from recently diagnosed type 1 diabetes patients were compared with those of matched healthy donors. A total of some 110 million sorted cells were examined across all samples, and a strong correlation was observed between cell number per subset and RNA yield. Results and caveats for the whole study, not just this receptor: PCR might favor shorter templates, but patient and control samples were amplified and corrected together, so any skew would affect both groups equally. Only small numbers of individuals were included in the HLA sub-analyses, which left unresolved whether HLA type had any influence on TCRB rearrangement. Patients with type 1 diabetes made fewer insertions and deleted more nucleotides at VDJ recombination sites, implying thymic rearrangement abnormalities. A moderate but significant shortening of TCRB CDR3 length was observed in type 1 diabetes patients in all four CD4+ subsets. Sequencing cDNA rather than genomic DNA could over-represent highly expressing activated cells, although activation and CD3 levels did not differ between groups. The naive, central memory and regulatory TCRB repertoires appeared to resemble one another more closely among patients than among healthy donors.

The entire isolated RNA was reverse transcribed using the High Capacity cDNA Reverse Transcription Kit, and thus expressed TCRB transcripts were sequenced. Deep immunoSEQ sequencing was applied to naive, central memory and regulatory T cell samples, giving an average of about 3.6 million total reads per sample. Sorted cells were lysed in RLT buffer, and RNA was extracted using DNase-treated RNeasy Micro or Mini kits according to cell number. To prevent cross-contamination, every cell subset was processed on its own, while patient and healthy donor samples were processed together. The immunoSEQ multiplex PCR was used to amplify TCRB sequences from cDNA, yielding 87-bp fragments that span the CDR3 region. Sequencing of the amplicons was done on the Illumina HiSeq platform. Regarding the original processing steps: PCR bias was corrected computationally using synthetic template baselines, and reads within Hamming distance 2 were collapsed, with unmergeable singletons discarded. Reads were aligned against IMGT so that V, D and J genes, CDR3 length and insertions or deletions at six rearrangement sites could be assigned. Within each subset, clonotype counts were normalized to sorted cell number, and only after that were true diversity and Gini coefficients computed with the tcR R package. The overlap coefficient, calculated on TCRB nucleotide sequences, was used to measure repertoire sharing. Out-of-frame TCRB sequences from naive cells were analyzed to stand in for the pre-selection repertoire. TCRdb took over this immuneACCESS table, retaining in-frame rearrangements with V and J assigned. Such tables are incomplete; in checked studies, under half of the missing clones stem from an unresolved V gene, and the remainder is unexplained. V, J and clone size are taken as reported in that table, and D and trimming were inferred from the DNA itself. This sample is represented by over 700,000 clones; 17% of them were singletons. In total, the top ten clones hold 0.023% of the sample.

Each donor gave one peripheral blood draw, around 0.12 L on average, collected into heparinised tubes. Naive, central memory, regulatory and stem cell-like memory CD4+ T cells were sorted on a BD FACSAria II using a panel including CD45RO, CCR7, CD25, CD127, CD95 and CD27. A purity above 98% was achieved for all sorted populations. PBMCs were separated immediately by Lymphoprep density gradient centrifugation and were stained directly, without being cultured. Samples were stained and sorted in pairs, with one healthy donor and one patient per experiment, so that batch effects were minimized. This clone has more than one count but fewer than ten. Its antigen is currently not known. No much larger clone exists at a distance of one base, and base qualities are not known. The germline V gene (reference sequence) yields MNHEY for CDR1 and SMNVEV for CDR2. The CDR3 contains 16 residues, cysteine and phenylalanine counted. The sequence is cut down to CDR3 DNA, 48 bases in frame from base 1. Germline trimming: 5 bases from V, 8 bases from J; junction bases outside gene matches: 10.

The rearrangement joined TRBV27 to TRBJ2-1; TRBD1 fits 12 bases in the junction. The clonotype comes from a woman aged 18-35 years in good health. Sequencing was done on a sample of naive CD4+ T cells from blood. Reading the label with the study, this specimen's cell subset or site is: true naive CD4+ T cells. The DNA sequence reads TGTGCCAGCAGTGCCATCCGGGACAGGGGGCGTCATGAGCAGTTCTTC. Its protein product is CASSAIRDRGRHEQFF.